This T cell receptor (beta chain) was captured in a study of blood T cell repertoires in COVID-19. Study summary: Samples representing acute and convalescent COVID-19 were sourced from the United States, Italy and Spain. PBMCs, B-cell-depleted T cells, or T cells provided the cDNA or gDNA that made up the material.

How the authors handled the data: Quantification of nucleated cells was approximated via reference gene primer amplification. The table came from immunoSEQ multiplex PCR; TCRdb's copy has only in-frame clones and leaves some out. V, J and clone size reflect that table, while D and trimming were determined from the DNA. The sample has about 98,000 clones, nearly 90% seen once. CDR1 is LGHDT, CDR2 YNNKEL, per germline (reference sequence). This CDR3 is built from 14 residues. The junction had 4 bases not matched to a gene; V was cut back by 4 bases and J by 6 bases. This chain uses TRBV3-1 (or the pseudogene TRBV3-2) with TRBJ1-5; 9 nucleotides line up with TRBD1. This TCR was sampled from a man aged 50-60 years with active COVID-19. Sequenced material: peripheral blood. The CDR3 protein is CASSRTGGSQPQHF. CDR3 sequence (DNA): TGTGCCAGCAGCCGAACAGGGGGCTCTCAGCCCCAGCATTTT.